Shown below are 32 T cell receptor beta chains from a single sample sequenced in a study of CD8+ T cells in alopecia areata. Indicated treatment: oral pan-JAK inhibitor, 5-10 mg twice daily. Following extraction, RNA underwent reverse transcription to cDNA, which served as the sequencing template. Only in-frame clones appear in the TCRdb table, and some are missing; sequencing was by immunoSEQ multiplex PCR. The data contain some 190,000 clones, approximately 50% of them singletons. The material sequenced was CD8+ T cells sorted from blood, taken around week 54, from a patient treated with tofacitinib. Receptors were obtained from a human donor with alopecia areata.

V is TRBV5-1 and J is TRBJ2-5; TRBD1 matches at 10 bases. Unmatched junction bases numbered 4, after V lost 0 bases and J lost 5 bases. The CDR3 is 15 amino acids. In germline, CDR1 is SGHRS, CDR2 YFSETQ. The CDR3, as DNA: TGCGCCAGCAGCTTGGAGGGACAGGGGTTGGAGACCCAGTACTTC. It specifies CASSLEGQGLETQYF. The whole variable domain, remainder taken from reference TRBV5-1 and TRBJ2-5, is KAGVTQTPRYLIKTRGQQVTLSCSPISGHRSVSWYQQTPGQGLQFLFEYFSETQRNKGNFPGRFSGRQFSNSRSEMNVSTLELGDSALYLCASSLEGQGLETQYFGPGTRLLVL.

V is TRBV7-3 and J is TRBJ1-5, with D perhaps TRBD1 (6 bases). Germline CDR1 and CDR2: SGHTA and FQGTGA. The V end lost 1 base, the J end lost 6 bases, and 13 bases lay between the germline ends. This CDR3 contains 15 residues. The CDR3 is CASSLITGAGQPQHF. The CDR3 region has the DNA TGTGCCAGCAGCTTAATAACGGGGGCGGGTCAGCCCCAGCATTTT. The full variable domain, rest sourced from reference TRBV7-3 and TRBJ1-5, is GAGVSQTPSNKVTEKGKYVELRCDPISGHTALYWYRQSLGQGPEFLIYFQGTGAADDSGLPNDRFFAVRPEGSVSTLKIQRTERGDSAVYLCASSLITGAGQPQHFGDGTRLSIL.

CDR3 sequence reads: CASRASSYEQYF. The CDR3 DNA sequence: TGTGCCAGCAGGGCCAGCTCCTACGAGCAGTACTTC. The chain couples TRBV6-5 to TRBJ2-7; no definite D call. From germline, CDR1 is MNHEY and CDR2 SVGAGI. Trimming stripped 6 bases from V and 0 bases from J, with 6 bases between. This CDR3 is 12 amino acids long.

This chain uses TRBV6-5 with TRBJ2-2; no firm D call. Trimming left V 2 bases short and J 7 bases short, with 8 bases between. The CDR3 is 13 amino acids. CDR1 and CDR2 (germline): MNHEY, SVGAGI. CDR3 coding DNA: TGTGCCAGCAGTTACCGCGAGAGCGGGGAGCTGTTTTTT. This encodes CASSYRESGELFF.

This clone was recorded once. The rearrangement joins TRBV6-5 to TRBJ2-3; 14 bases agree with TRBD2. The CDR3 sequence is 16 residues long. CDR1 MNHEY and CDR2 SVGAGI come from the germline V gene. After removal of 0 bases from V and 6 bases from J, the junction contained 2 bases not matched to a gene. CDR3 sequence reads: CASSYSTSGGADTQYF. The CDR3 DNA reads TGTGCCAGCAGTTACTCGACTAGCGGGGGGGCCGATACGCAGTATTTT.

The chain is built from TRBV7-3 and TRBJ1-1; D call uncertain. This CDR3 is 13 amino acids long. Per germline, CDR1 SGHTA and CDR2 FQGTGA. Trimming stripped 5 bases from V and 5 bases from J, with 12 bases between. Here the CDR3 DNA reads TGTGCCAGCAGCCACGGACTTGAAACTGAAGCTTTCTTT. It translates to CASSHGLETEAFF.

The genes are TRBV27 and TRBJ2-3; 12 bases match TRBD2. V lost 2 bases, J lost 5 bases, and 5 bases stayed unmatched. The CDR3 sequence is 16 residues long. Looked up from germline, CDR1 is MNHEY and CDR2 is SMNVEV (reference sequence). The CDR3 spells CASSLPSGGAGDTQYF. CDR3 nucleotides: TGTGCCAGCAGTTTACCTAGCGGGGGGGCTGGAGATACGCAGTATTTT.

V usage is TRBV6-5 and J usage is TRBJ2-2; D gene unclear. Per the germline V gene, CDR1 is MNHEY and CDR2 is SVGAGI. CDR3 length: 15 amino acids. V lost 5 bases and J 0 bases, leaving 10 bases between the germline ends. The CDR3 reads CASSQDLSNTGELFF. Written as DNA, the CDR3 is TGTGCCAGCAGTCAGGACCTTTCGAACACCGGGGAGCTGTTTTTT.

The gene calls are TRBV5-4 and TRBJ2-5; 13 bases match TRBD2. Per germline, CDR1 SGHNT and CDR2 YYREEE (reference sequence). This CDR3 is 15 amino acids long. J lost 5 bases, V lost 3 bases, and 4 bases had no gene match. The CDR3 sequence: CASSWTSGGYETQYF. CDR3 sequence (DNA): TGTGCCAGCAGCTGGACTAGCGGGGGTTATGAGACCCAGTACTTC. Full variable domain (rest looked up from reference TRBV5-4 and TRBJ2-5): ETGVTQSPTHLIKTRGQQVTLRCSSQSGHNTVSWYQQALGQGPQFIFQYYREEENGRGNFPPRFSGLQFPNYSSELNVNALELDDSALYLCASSWTSGGYETQYFGPGTRLLVL.

V usage is TRBV28 and J usage is TRBJ2-5; perhaps D is TRBD1 or TRBD2 (8 bases each). Germline loops: CDR1 MDHEN, CDR2 SYDVKM. This CDR3 has 17 residues. V was shortened by 4 bases and J by 3 bases, with 21 bases between the two germline ends. The CDR3 reads CASSSSDRAGREETQYF. The CDR3 nucleotides are TGTGCCAGCAGTTCCTCGGACAGGGCCGGGAGGGAAGAGACCCAGTACTTC. The full variable domain, completed using reference TRBV28 and TRBJ2-5, is DVKVTQSSRYLVKRTGEKVFLECVQDMDHENMFWYRQDPGLGLRLIYFSYDVKMKEKGDIPEGYSVSREKKERFSLILESASTNQTSMYLCASSSSDRAGREETQYFGPGTRLLVL.

The rearrangement joins TRBV30 to TRBJ2-5; 8 bases align to TRBD1. This CDR3 is 17 amino acids long. J lost 0 bases, V lost 5 bases, and 14 bases had no gene match. Germline assignment: CDR1 GTSNPN and CDR2 SVGIG (reference sequence). CDR3 nucleotide sequence: TGTGCCTGGGGGGACAGGAGTATAACGACGTACCAAGAGACCCAGTACTTC. As protein: CAWGDRSITTYQETQYF.

This clone has at least ten counts. The chain carries TRBV6-1 and TRBJ2-1; TRBD1 matches 10 bases. Germline-derived CDR1 and CDR2 are MNHNS and SASEGT. CDR3 length equals 16 residues. The trim removed 3 bases at V and 8 bases at J, leaving 10 bases unmatched. CDR3 bases: TGTGCCAGCAGTGAGAGCCCCGGGACAGGGGCGGATGAGCAGTTCTTC. Protein product: CASSESPGTGADEQFF.

There are a few counts of this clone. This chain connects TRBV11-1 to TRBJ1-6, with TRBD1 as a possible D gene (5 bases). V was trimmed by 6 bases and J by 10 bases, leaving 13 bases between them. Germline V lookup: CDR1 SGHAT, CDR2 FQDESV (reference sequence). The length of the CDR3 is 13 residues. The CDR3 nucleotides are TGTGCCAGCAGATCACCGGGGGTCTCACCCCTCCACTTT. It is translated as CASRSPGVSPLHF.

The chain couples TRBV10-2 to TRBJ2-3; perhaps TRBD2 as D (5 bases). Germline CDR1 reads WSHSY; CDR2 reads SAAADI. The CDR3 contains 15 residues. Trimming removed 3 bases from V and 5 bases from J, with 15 bases in between. The CDR3 DNA reads TGCGCCAGCAGTGATCCCCCCGGTGCGGGAGATACGCAGTATTTT. Translation: CASSDPPGAGDTQYF.

The genes are TRBV27 and TRBJ2-5; 10 bases are a match to TRBD2. CDR3 length: 14 residues. V lost 6 bases, J lost 5 bases, and 6 bases stayed unmatched. Germline loops: CDR1 MNHEY, CDR2 SMNVEV (reference sequence). DNA for the CDR3: TGTGCCAGCAGAGAAGCGGGGGGGCAGGAGACCCAGTACTTC. Translating gives CASREAGGQETQYF.

In regard to this clone: Compared with germline, one end of the junction differs, possibly owing to a read error. The chain uses TRBV23-1 and TRBJ2-1; 10 positions agree with TRBD1. TRBV23-1 is classed as an ORF, of uncertain function. The CDR3 runs to 18 residues. The CDR3 is CASSQWPIAAGTGDEQFF. The CDR3 DNA sequence: TGCGCCAGCAGCCAATGGCCAATAGCCGCCGGGACAGGGGATGAGCAGTTCTTC.

This clone was counted only a few times. The genes are TRBV23-1 and TRBJ2-7; the D gene is possibly TRBD1 (6 bases). TRBV23-1 is an ORF, with its function uncertain. CDR3 size: 15 residues. Trimming shortened V by 0 bases and J by 2 bases, and 11 bases separated the two germline ends. CDR3 sequence: CASSQSPDRTYEQYF. CDR3 nucleotides: TGCGCCAGCAGTCAATCCCCGGACAGAACCTACGAGCAGTACTTC.

V and J are TRBV18 and TRBJ2-3; 8 bases map to TRBD2. This CDR3 contains 16 residues. V lost 3 bases to trimming and J lost 0 bases; unmatched junction nucleotides: 5. Per the germline V gene, CDR1 is KGHSH and CDR2 is LQKENI. In nucleotides, the CDR3 is TGTGCCAGCTCACCTACACTAGCGGCAAGCACAGATACGCAGTATTTT. It is translated as CASSPTLAASTDTQYF.

The gene calls are TRBV10-3 and TRBJ1-1, with no clear D. V lost 3 bases and J 5 bases, leaving 13 bases between the germline ends. This CDR3 is built from 14 residues. Looked up from germline, CDR1 is ENHRY and CDR2 is SYGVKD. CDR3 region: CAISEVVMGTEAFF. As DNA, the CDR3 is TGTGCCATCAGTGAAGTCGTGATGGGGACTGAAGCTTTCTTT.

This clone occurred a few times. The rearrangement joins TRBV5-1 to TRBJ2-2; weak D call: TRBD1 (6 bases). Germline V gives CDR1 SGHRS, CDR2 YFSETQ. The CDR3 has 15 residues. Trimming removed 1 base from V and 1 base from J, with 8 bases in between. CDR3 DNA sequence: TGCGCCAGCAGCTTGCTACAGGGGAACACCGGGGAGCTGTTTTTT. This codes for CASSLLQGNTGELFF.

The V and J genes are TRBV7-8 and TRBJ1-2, with D perhaps matching TRBD1 (6 bases). Germline V gene lookup returns CDR1 SGHVS and CDR2 FQNEAQ. V was pared by 5 bases and J by 12 bases, with 28 bases between. The CDR3 has 16 amino acids. CDR3 sequence (DNA): TGTGCCAGCAGCCCCAGTTGGGGGGCCTCGCCTATAAGGCACACCTTC. Translating it yields CASSPSWGASPIRHTF.

V is TRBV6-5 and J is TRBJ2-2, with D maybe TRBD2 (5 bases). The germline V and J ends were trimmed by 4 bases and 7 bases, with 13 bases remaining between them. Germline CDR1 is MNHEY and CDR2 is SVGAGI. The CDR3 is 14 amino acids. CDR3 in amino acids: CASSLPEVGGELFF. Here the CDR3 DNA reads TGTGCCAGCAGTTTGCCGGAGGTCGGCGGGGAGCTGTTTTTT.

The CDR3 nucleotides are TGTGCCAGCAGCTCAGGTGGGCGCGGCAATGAGCAGTTCTTC. It codes for CASSSGGRGNEQFF. V is TRBV7-3 and J is TRBJ2-1, with D unresolved. The CDR3 extends over 14 amino acids. Germline values: CDR1 SGHTA, CDR2 FQGTGA. Trimming stripped 4 bases from V and 6 bases from J, with 13 bases between.

The J gene is TRBJ2-5, the V gene TRBV29-1; D is perhaps TRBD1 (5 bases). In germline, CDR1 is SQVTM, CDR2 ANQGSEA. V was pared by 6 bases and J by 9 bases, with 17 bases between. CDR3 size: 12 residues. The CDR3 loop reads CSVAAPEGAQYF. DNA for the CDR3: TGCAGCGTCGCGGCTCCCGAAGGGGCCCAGTACTTC.

V is TRBV30 and J is TRBJ2-3; weak D call: TRBD2 (6 bases). The CDR3 has 16 amino acids. Per germline, CDR1 GTSNPN and CDR2 SVGIG (reference sequence). The V and J ends lost 2 bases and 1 base respectively, with 16 bases between them. CDR3 bases: TGTGCCTGGAGTCACGGACTGGGGGAGGGCACAGATACGCAGTATTTT. This encodes CAWSHGLGEGTDTQYF.

This chain joins TRBV6-4 and TRBJ2-3, with 8 bases aligning to TRBD1. This CDR3 comprises 14 residues. Germline V gene sequence: CDR1 MRHNA, CDR2 SNTAGT. V lost 3 bases to trimming and J lost 6 bases; unmatched junction nucleotides: 5. The CDR3 nucleotides read TGTGCCAGCAGTGAGACAGGGGAAAAGGATACGCAGTATTTT. Translated: CASSETGEKDTQYF.

The chain links TRBV9 to TRBJ2-4; 7 nucleotides agree with TRBD1. Germline loops: CDR1 SGDLS, CDR2 YYNGEE. V lost 3 bases and J lost 4; bases outside the gene matches: 1. The length of the CDR3 is 13 residues. DNA for the CDR3: TGTGCCAGCAGCGGGGACAGTAAAAACATTCAGTACTTC. It is translated as CASSGDSKNIQYF.

The count of this clone is one. One base away lies a much larger clone, so this may be a sequencing read error. Other DNA sequences in this specimen translate into the identical CDR3. V usage is TRBV4-1 and J usage is TRBJ2-1; 11 positions match TRBD2. The germline gives CDR1 MGHRA, CDR2 YSYEKL. This CDR3 is built from 16 residues. The V segment lost 0 bases and the J segment 5 bases; nucleotides outside the gene matches: 3. CDR3 DNA: TGCGCCAGCAGCCAAGATAGCGGGGGGGCACACAATGAGCAGTTCTTC. Residues: CASSQDSGGAHNEQFF.

In this sample, this clone turned up a few times. V is TRBV9 and J is TRBJ2-1; possible D gene TRBD2, 5 bases. The CDR3 covers 11 residues. V lost 7 bases and J 7 bases, leaving 9 bases between the germline ends. CDR1 and CDR2 (germline): SGDLS, YYNGEE. In nucleotides, the CDR3 is TGTGCCAGCGGTGGCGGGAATGAGCAGTTCTTC. As protein: CASGGGNEQFF.

This clone has just a few counts. The chain joins TRBV4-2 to TRBJ2-2, with D possibly being TRBD1 (7 bases). V dropped 1 base and J dropped 3 bases, with 18 bases sitting between them. The CDR3 contains 18 residues. The germline gives CDR1 LGHNA, CDR2 YNFKEQ. In DNA, the CDR3 is TGTGCCAGCAGCCAAGTTCAGACAGGGAGGCTCGACACCGGGGAGCTGTTTTTT. As protein: CASSQVQTGRLDTGELFF.

This clone was counted between two and nine times. The rearrangement uses TRBV7-9 and TRBJ2-7; D call uncertain. CDR3 length equals 14 residues. With 5 bases removed from V and 3 bases from J, the gap between germline ends came to 14 bases. The germline V gene has CDR1 SEHNR and CDR2 FQNEAQ (reference sequence). The CDR3: CASSAENRLYEQYF. CDR3 in DNA: TGTGCCAGCAGCGCGGAGAACAGACTCTACGAGCAGTACTTC.

The chain carries TRBV19 and TRBJ1-2; D ambiguous. Germline assignment: CDR1 LNHDA and CDR2 SQIVND (reference sequence). V was trimmed by 6 bases and J by 2 bases, leaving 10 bases between them. The length of the CDR3 is 13 residues. The CDR3 region has the DNA TGTGCCAGTAGCCCGAGCATGAACTATGGCTACACCTTC. This codes for CASSPSMNYGYTF.